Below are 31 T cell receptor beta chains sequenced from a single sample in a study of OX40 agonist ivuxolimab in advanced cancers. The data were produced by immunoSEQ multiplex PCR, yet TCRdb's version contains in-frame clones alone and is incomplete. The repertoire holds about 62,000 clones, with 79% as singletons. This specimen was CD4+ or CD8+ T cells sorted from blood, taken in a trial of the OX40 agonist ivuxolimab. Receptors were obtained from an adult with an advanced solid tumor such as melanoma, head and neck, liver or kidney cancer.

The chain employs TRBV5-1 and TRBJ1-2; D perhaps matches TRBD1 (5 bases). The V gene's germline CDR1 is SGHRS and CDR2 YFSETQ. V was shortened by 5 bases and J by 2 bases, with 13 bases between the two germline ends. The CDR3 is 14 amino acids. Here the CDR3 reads CASRLQGGNYGYTF. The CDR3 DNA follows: TGCGCCAGCAGATTGCAGGGAGGGAACTATGGCTACACCTTC.

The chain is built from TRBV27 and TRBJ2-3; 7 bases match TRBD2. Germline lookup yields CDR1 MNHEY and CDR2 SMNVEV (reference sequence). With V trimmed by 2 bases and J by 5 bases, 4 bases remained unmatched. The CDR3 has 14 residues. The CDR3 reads CASSLRAGVDTQYF. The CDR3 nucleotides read TGTGCCAGCAGTTTAAGGGCGGGAGTAGATACGCAGTATTTT.

CDR3 nucleotides: TGCGCCAGCGTGGGGTCTCCCTACGAGCAGTACTTC. This sequence encodes CASVGSPYEQYF. V usage is TRBV5-1 and J usage is TRBJ2-7; D is ambiguous. The CDR3 contains 12 residues. CDR1 is SGHRS and CDR2 is YFSETQ in the germline V gene. Trimming shortened V by 7 bases and J by 2 bases, and 10 bases separated the two germline ends. The whole variable domain, filled in from reference TRBV5-1 and TRBJ2-7, reads KAGVTQTPRYLIKTRGQQVTLSCSPISGHRSVSWYQQTPGQGLQFLFEYFSETQRNKGNFPGRFSGRQFSNSRSEMNVSTLELGDSALYLCASVGSPYEQYFGPGTRLTVT.

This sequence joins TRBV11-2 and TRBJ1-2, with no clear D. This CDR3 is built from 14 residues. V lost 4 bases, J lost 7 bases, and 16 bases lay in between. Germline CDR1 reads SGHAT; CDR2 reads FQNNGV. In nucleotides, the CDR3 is TGTGCCAGCAGCTCCGGACTAGAGTCAGGTGGCTACACCTTC. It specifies CASSSGLESGGYTF.

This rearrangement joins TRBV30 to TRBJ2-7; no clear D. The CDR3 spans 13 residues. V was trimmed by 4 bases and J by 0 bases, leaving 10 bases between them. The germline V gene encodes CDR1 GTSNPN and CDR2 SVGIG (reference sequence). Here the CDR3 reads CAWKSDSSYEQYF. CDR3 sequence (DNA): TGTGCCTGGAAGAGTGATAGCTCCTACGAGCAGTACTTC.

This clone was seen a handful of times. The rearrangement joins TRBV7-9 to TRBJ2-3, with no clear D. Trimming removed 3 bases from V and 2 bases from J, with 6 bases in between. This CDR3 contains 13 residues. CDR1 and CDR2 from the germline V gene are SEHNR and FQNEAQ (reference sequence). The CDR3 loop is CASSFYHTDTQYF. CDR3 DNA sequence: TGTGCCAGCAGCTTCTACCACACAGATACGCAGTATTTT.

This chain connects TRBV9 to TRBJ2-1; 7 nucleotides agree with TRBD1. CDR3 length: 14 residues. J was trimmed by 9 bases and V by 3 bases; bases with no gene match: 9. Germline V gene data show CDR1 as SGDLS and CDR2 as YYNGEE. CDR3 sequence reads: CASSAETGWGEQFF. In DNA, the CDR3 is TGTGCCAGCAGCGCAGAGACAGGGTGGGGTGAGCAGTTCTTC.

The CDR3, as DNA: TGTGCCAGCAGCTTAGGGGACAGGGACTACGAGCAGTACTTC. Its protein is CASSLGDRDYEQYF. V and J are TRBV7-6 and TRBJ2-7; the match to TRBD1 covers 9 bases. The CDR3 runs 14 residues. The V segment lost 1 base and the J segment 3 bases; nucleotides outside the gene matches: 1. Germline CDR1 reads SGHVS; CDR2 reads FNYEAQ.

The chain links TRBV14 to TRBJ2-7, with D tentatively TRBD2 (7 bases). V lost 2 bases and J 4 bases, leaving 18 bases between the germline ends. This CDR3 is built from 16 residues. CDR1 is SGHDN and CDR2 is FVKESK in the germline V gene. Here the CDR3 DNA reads TGTGCCAGCAGCCAAAAGGGGGGGCTGCGATTTTACGAGCAGTACTTC. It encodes CASSQKGGLRFYEQYF.

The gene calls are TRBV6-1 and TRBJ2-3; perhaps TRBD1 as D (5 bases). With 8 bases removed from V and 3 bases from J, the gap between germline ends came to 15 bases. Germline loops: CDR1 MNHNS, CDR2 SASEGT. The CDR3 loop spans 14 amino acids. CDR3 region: CASLSSGRTDTQYF. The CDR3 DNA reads TGTGCCAGCCTTTCCTCAGGGCGAACAGATACGCAGTATTTT.

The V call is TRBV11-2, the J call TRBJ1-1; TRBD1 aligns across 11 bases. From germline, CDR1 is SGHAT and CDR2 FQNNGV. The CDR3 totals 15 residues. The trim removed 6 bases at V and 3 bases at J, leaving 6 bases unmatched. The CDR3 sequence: CASREDRGQDTEAFF. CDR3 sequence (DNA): TGTGCCAGCAGAGAGGACAGGGGGCAGGACACTGAAGCTTTCTTT.

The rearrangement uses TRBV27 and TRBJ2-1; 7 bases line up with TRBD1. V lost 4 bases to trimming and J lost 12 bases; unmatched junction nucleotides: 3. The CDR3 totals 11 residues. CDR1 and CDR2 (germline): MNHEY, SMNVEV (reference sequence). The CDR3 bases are TGTGCCAGCAGTTCCCGGGACAGGCAGTTCTTC. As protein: CASSSRDRQFF.

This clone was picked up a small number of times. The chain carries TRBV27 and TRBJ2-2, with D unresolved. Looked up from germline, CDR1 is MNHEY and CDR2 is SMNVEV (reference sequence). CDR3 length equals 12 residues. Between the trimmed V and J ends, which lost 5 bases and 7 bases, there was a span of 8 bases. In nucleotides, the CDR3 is TGTGCCAGCAGTCCCTCATACGGGGAGCTGTTTTTT. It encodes CASSPSYGELFF.

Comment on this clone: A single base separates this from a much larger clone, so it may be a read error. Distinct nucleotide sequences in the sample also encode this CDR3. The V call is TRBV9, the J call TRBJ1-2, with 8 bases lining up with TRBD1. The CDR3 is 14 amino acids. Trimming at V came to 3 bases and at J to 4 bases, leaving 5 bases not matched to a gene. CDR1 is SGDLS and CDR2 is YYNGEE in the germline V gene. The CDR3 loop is CASSASDRGYGYTF. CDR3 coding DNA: TGTGCCAGCAGCGCCTCTGACAGGGGCTATGGCTACACCTTC.

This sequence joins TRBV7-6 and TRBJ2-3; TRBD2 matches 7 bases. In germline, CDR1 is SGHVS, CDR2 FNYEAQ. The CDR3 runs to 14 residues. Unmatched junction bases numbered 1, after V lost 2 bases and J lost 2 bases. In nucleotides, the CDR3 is TGTGCCAGCAGCTTACTAGCGGACACAGATACGCAGTATTTT. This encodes CASSLLADTDTQYF.

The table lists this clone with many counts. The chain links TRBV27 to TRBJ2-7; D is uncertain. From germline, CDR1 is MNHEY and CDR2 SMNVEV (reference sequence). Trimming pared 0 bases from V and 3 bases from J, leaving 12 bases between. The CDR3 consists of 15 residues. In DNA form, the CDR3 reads TGTGCCAGCAGTTTATCTGTTGGCACCGGCTACGAGCAGTACTTC. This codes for CASSLSVGTGYEQYF.

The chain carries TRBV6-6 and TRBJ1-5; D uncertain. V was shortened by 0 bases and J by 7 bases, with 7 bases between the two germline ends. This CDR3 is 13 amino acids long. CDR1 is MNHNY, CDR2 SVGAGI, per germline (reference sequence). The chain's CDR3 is CASSYSTGQPQHF. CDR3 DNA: TGTGCCAGCAGTTACTCGACTGGGCAGCCCCAGCATTTT.

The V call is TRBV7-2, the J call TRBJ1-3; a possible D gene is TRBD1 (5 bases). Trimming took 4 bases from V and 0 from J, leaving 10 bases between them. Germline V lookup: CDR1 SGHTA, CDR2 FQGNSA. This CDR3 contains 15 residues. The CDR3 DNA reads TGTGCCAGCAGCTCCGGGGGGACCTCTGGAAACACCATATATTTT. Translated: CASSSGGTSGNTIYF.

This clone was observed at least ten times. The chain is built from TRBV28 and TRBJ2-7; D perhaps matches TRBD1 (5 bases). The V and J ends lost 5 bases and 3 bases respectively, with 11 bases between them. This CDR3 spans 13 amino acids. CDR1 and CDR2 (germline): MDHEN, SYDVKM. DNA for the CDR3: TGTGCCAGCAGTCCAATGACAGTCTACGAGCAGTACTTC. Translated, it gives CASSPMTVYEQYF.

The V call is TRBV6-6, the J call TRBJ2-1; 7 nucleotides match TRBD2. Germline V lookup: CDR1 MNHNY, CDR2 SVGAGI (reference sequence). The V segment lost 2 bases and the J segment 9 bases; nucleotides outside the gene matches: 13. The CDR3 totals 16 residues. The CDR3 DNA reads TGTGCCAGCAGTTACGTTCGGGACTACTCCTTGAGTGAGCAGTTCTTC. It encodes CASSYVRDYSLSEQFF.

The CDR3: CASSALGLAGADEQFF. In DNA form, the CDR3 reads TGTGCCAGCAGCGCTCTGGGACTAGCGGGAGCCGATGAGCAGTTCTTC. The chain employs TRBV9 and TRBJ2-1, with 14 bases matching TRBD2. This CDR3 region has 16 residues. CDR1 and CDR2 from the germline V gene are SGDLS and YYNGEE. V was clipped by 3 bases and J by 8 bases; unmatched bases: 7.

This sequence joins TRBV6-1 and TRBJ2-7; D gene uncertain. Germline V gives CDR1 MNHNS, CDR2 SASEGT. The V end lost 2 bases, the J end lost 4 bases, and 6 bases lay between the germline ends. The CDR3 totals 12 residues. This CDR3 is CASSESGYEQYF. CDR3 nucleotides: TGTGCCAGCAGTGAATCTGGGTACGAGCAGTACTTC.

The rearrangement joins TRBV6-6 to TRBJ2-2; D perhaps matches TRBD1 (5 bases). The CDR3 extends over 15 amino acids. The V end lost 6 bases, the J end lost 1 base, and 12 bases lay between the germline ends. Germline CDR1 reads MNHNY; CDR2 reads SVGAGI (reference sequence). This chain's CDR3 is CASSQGPLNTGELFF. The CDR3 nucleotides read TGTGCCAGCAGCCAGGGTCCTCTGAACACCGGGGAGCTGTTTTTT.

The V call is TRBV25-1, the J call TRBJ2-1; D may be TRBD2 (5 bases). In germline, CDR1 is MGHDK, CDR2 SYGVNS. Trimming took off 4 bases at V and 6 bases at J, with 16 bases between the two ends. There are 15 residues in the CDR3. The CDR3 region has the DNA TGTGCCAGCAGTGGTCCCGGAGGCTGGGTCAATGAGCAGTTCTTC. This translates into CASSGPGGWVNEQFF. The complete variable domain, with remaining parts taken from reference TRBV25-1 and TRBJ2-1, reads EADIYQTPRYLVIGTGKKITLECSQTMGHDKMYWYQQDPGMELHLIHYSYGVNSTEKGDLSSESTVSRIRTEHFPLTLESARPSHTSQYLCASSGPGGWVNEQFFGPGTRLTVL.

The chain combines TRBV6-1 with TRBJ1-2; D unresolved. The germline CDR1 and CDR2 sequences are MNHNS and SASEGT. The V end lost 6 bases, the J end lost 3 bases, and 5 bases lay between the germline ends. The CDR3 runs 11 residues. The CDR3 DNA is TGTGCCAGCAGGCGAGACTATGGCTACACCTTC. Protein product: CASRRDYGYTF.

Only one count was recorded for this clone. CDR3: CASSESTGNQETQYF. The CDR3 DNA follows: TGTGCCAGCAGCGAGAGTACAGGCAACCAAGAGACCCAGTACTTC. The gene calls are TRBV11-2 and TRBJ2-5; a possible D gene is TRBD1 (5 bases). The length of the CDR3 is 15 residues. The germline V gene has CDR1 SGHAT and CDR2 FQNNGV. The V end was cut by 5 bases, the J end by 0 bases, with 13 bases between.

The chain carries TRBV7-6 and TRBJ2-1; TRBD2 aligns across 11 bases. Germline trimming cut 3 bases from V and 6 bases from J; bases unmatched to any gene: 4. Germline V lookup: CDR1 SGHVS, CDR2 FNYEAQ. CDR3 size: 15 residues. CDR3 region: CASSFFSGGANEQFF. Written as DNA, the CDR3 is TGTGCCAGCAGCTTCTTTAGCGGGGGGGCCAATGAGCAGTTCTTC.

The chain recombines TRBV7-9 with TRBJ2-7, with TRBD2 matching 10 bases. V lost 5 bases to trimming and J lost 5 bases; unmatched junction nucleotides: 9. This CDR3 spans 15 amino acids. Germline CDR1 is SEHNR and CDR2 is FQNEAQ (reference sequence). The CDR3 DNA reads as TGTGCCAGCAGCCCCCCTAGCGGGAGTTTCAACGAGCAGTACTTC. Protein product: CASSPPSGSFNEQYF.

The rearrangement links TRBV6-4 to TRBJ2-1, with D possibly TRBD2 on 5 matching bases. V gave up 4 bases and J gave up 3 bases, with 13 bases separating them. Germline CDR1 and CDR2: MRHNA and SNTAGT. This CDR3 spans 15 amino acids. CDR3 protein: CASSGETGNYNEQFF. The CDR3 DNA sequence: TGTGCCAGCAGTGGGGAAACGGGGAACTACAATGAGCAGTTCTTC.

The CDR3 DNA sequence: TGTGCCAGCAGCTTAGTGCGGGACACACCAGAAGCTTTCTTT. Translation: CASSLVRDTPEAFF. The chain is built from TRBV7-9 and TRBJ1-1, with D possibly being TRBD1 (6 bases). This CDR3 contains 14 residues. Trimming left V 1 base short and J 8 bases short, with 14 bases between. Germline CDR1 and CDR2: SEHNR and FQNEAQ (reference sequence).

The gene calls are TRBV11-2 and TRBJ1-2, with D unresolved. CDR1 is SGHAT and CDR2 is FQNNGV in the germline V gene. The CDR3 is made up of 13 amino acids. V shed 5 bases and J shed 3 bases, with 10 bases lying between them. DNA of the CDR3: TGTGCCAGCAGCCTCTCGGCTCACTATGGCTACACCTTC. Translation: CASSLSAHYGYTF.